The subject of this entry is one TCR beta chain. The antigen remains unidentified. Compared with germline, one end of the junction differs, possibly owing to a read error. It was with a sample-barcoded 5' primer and a J-beta primer mix that a second PCR of roughly 7 to 12 cycles was run. Via MiXCR, TCRdb re-called the 5' RACE reads, giving one row per CDR3 protein. The table has roughly 900,000 distinct CDR3 sequences, under 50% seen once; the top ten hold around 15%. CDR1 is MNHEY, CDR2 SVGAGI, per germline. CDR3 length: 20 residues. This entry comes from a study of blood T cells in healthy people across ages. General observations from the study: In older individuals, TCR beta diversity per million T cells was lower, falling roughly linearly with age.

The clonotype originates from a man aged 25-45 years in good health. The chain has TRBV6-5 and TRBJ2-1, with a weak D call TRBD1 (5 bases). The specimen sequenced was blood. The CDR3 DNA reads TGTGCCGGCAGTTATTCTGCATCACGGGTAGGGGTCCTTCGGAACAATGAGCAGTTCTTC. This gives the protein CAGSYSASRVGVLRNNEQFF.